This T cell receptor (beta chain) emerged from a study of blood T cell repertoires in COVID-19. Study details: Sources were T cells, B-cell-depleted T cells, or PBMCs; the material itself was cDNA or gDNA.

This CDR3 spans 15 amino acids. Trimming took 4 bases from V and 7 from J, leaving 16 bases between them. Germline CDR1 WNHNN, CDR2 SYGVQD (reference sequence). Produced via immunoSEQ multiplex PCR; TCRdb's table is partial and in-frame only. The table lists fewer than 250,000 clones, about nine tenths of them singletons. The TCR originated in a man aged 25 to 45 with COVID-19, enrolled during active disease. The chain links TRBV10-1 to TRBJ2-2; D perhaps matches TRBD1 (6 bases). Sequences were obtained from peripheral blood. Here the CDR3 reads CASSAQGTEFGELFF. The CDR3 bases are TGCGCCAGCAGTGCACAGGGCACGGAATTCGGGGAGCTGTTTTTT.